This T cell receptor beta chain was captured by sequencing in a study of human T cells and chemical hapten exposure. Germline trimming cut 6 bases from V and 5 bases from J; bases unmatched to any gene: 7. The CDR3 sequence is 14 residues long. TCRdb re-analysed the RACE reads in MiXCR, keeping a single row per CDR3 protein. The sample has 75,000 to 90,000 distinct CDR3 sequences; over 9.5% are singletons. This clonotype was seen repeatedly, ten times or more. Time point of the sample: patch test 1, 2 weeks after DPC sensitization. Treatment: therapeutic diphenylcyclopropenone sensitization with weekly scalp DPC.

This specimen was whole blood, taken in connection with sensitization to the hapten diphenylcyclopropenone (DPC). The clonotype comes from a woman aged 55 to 70 with alopecia areata. Some clones in this sample may be carry-over from other donors' samples. V is TRBV12-3 or TRBV12-4 and J is TRBJ1-5; 7 positions agree with TRBD1. This CDR3 reads CASRDRDFYQPQHF. CDR3 nucleotides: TGTGCCAGCAGAGACAGGGACTTTTATCAGCCCCAGCATTTT.